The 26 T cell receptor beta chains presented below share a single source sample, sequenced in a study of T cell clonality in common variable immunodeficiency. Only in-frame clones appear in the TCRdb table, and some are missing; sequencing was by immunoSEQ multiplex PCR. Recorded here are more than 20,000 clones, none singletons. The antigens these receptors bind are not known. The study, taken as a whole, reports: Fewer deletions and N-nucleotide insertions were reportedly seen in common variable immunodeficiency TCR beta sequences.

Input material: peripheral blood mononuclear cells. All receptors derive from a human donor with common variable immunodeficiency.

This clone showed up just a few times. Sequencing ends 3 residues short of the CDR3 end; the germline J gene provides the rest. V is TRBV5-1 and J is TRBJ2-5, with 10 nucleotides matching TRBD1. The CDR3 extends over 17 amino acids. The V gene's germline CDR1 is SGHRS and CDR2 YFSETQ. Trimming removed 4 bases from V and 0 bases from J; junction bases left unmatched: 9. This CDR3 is CASSGRGTGDYQETQYF. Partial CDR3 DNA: TGCGCCAGCAGCGGCCGAGGGACAGGGGACTACCAAGAGACC.

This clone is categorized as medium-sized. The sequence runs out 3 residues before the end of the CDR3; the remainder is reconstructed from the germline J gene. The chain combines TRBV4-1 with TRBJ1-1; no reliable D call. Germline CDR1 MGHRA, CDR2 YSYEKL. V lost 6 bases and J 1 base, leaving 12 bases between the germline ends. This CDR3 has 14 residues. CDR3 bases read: TGCGCCAGCAGTTACCTGCGGGAGAACACTGAA. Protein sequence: CASSYLRENTE. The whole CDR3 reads CASSYLRENTEAFF.

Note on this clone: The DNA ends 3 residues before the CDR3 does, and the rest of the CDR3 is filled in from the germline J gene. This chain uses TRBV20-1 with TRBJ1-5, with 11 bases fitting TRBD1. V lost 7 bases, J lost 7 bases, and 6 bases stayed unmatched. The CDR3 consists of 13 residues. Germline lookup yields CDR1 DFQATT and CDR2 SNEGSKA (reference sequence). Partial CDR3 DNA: TGCAGTGTGTTCGGACAGGGGGCCCAGCCC. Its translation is CSVFGQGAQP. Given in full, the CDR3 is CSVFGQGAQPQHF.

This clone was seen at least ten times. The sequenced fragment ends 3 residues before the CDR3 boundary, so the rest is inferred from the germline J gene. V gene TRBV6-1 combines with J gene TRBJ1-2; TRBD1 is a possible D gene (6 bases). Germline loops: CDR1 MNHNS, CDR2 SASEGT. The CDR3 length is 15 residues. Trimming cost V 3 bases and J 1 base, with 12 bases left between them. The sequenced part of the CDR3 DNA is TGTGCCAGCAGTGAGAGGGGGTTGGATAACTATGGC. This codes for CASSERGLDNYG. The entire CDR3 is CASSERGLDNYGYTF.

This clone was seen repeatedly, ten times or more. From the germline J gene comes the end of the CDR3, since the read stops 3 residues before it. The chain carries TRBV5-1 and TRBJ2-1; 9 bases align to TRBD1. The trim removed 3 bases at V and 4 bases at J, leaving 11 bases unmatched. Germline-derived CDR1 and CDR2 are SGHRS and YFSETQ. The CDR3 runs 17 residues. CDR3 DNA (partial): TGCGCCAGCAGCTCGGGATTGTCGGGACAGGGATACAATGAG. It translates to CASSSGLSGQGYNE. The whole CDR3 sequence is CASSSGLSGQGYNEQFF.

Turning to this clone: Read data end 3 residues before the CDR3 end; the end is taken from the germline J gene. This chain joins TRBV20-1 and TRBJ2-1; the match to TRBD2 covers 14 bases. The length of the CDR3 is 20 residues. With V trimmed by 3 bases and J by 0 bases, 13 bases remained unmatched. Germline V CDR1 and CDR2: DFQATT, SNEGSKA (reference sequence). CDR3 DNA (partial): TGCAGTGCTAGGGCTCCCGGGACTAGCGGGGGTTTACGCTCCTACAATGAG. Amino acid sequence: CSARAPGTSGGLRSYNE. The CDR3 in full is CSARAPGTSGGLRSYNEQFF.

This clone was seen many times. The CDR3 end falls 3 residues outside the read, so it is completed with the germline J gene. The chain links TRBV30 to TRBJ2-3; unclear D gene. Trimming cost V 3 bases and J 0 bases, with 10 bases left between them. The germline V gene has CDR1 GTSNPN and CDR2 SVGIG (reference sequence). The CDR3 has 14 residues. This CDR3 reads CAWRGFTSTDTQYF. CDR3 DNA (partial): TGTGCCTGGAGAGGGTTCACTAGCACAGATACG.

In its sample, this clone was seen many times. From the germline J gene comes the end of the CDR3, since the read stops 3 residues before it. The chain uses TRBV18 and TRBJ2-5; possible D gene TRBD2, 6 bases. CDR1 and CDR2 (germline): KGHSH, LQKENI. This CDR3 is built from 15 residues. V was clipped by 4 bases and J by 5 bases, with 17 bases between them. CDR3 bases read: TGTGCCAGCTCACGACGTGCAGGAGGGGTGGAGACC. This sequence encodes CASSRRAGGVET. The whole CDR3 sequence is CASSRRAGGVETQYF.

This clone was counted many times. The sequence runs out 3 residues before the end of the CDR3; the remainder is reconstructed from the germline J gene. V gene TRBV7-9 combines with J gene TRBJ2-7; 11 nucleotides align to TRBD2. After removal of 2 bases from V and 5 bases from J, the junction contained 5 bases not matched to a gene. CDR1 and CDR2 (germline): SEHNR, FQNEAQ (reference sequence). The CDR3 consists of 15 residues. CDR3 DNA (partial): TGTGCCAGCAGCTTATTGACTAGCGGGAAGAACGAG. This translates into CASSLLTSGKNE. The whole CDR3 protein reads CASSLLTSGKNEQYF. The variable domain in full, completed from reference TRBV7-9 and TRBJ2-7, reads DTGVSQNPRHKITKRGQNVTFRCDPISEHNRLYWYRQTLGQGPEFLTYFQNEAQLEKSRLLSDRFSAERPKGSFSTLEIQRTEQGDSAMYLCASSLLTSGKNEQYFGPGTRLTVT.

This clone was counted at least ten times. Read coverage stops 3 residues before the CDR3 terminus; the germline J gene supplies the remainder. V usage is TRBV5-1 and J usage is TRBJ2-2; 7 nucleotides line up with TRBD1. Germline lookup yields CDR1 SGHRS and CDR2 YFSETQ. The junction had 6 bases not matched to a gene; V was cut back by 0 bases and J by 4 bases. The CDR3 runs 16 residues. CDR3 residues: CASSLDHRGSTGELFF. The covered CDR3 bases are TGCGCCAGCAGCTTGGATCACAGGGGCTCCACCGGGGAG.

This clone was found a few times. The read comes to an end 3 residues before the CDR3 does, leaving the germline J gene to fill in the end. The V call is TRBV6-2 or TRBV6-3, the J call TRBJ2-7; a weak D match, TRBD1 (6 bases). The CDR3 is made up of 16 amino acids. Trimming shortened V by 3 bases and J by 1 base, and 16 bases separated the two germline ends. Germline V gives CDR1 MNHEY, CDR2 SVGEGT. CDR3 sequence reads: CASSYGTGKRSYEQYF. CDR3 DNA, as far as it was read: TGTGCCAGCAGTTATGGAACAGGGAAAAGGTCCTACGAG.

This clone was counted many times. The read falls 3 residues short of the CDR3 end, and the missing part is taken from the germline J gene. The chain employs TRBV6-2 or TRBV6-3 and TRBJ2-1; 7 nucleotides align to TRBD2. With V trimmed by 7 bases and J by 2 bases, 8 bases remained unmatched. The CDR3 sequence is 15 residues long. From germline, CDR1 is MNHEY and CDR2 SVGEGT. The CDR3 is CASTLLGTTYNEQFF. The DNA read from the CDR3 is TGTGCCAGCACCTTACTTGGGACTACCTACAATGAG.

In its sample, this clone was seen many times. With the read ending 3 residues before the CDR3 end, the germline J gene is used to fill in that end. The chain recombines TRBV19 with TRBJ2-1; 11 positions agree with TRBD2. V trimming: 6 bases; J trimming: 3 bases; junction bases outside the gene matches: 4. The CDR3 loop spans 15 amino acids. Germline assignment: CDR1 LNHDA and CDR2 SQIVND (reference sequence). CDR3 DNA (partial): TGTGCCAGTAGCGTGACTAGCGGGATCTACAATGAG. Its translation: CASSVTSGIYNE. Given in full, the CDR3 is CASSVTSGIYNEQFF.

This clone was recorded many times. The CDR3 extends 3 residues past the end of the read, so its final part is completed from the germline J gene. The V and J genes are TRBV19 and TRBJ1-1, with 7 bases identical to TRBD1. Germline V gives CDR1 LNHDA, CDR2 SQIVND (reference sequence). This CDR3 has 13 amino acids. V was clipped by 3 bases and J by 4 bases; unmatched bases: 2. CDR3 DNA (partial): TGTGCCAGTAGTATGGGACAGACCACTGAA. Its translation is CASSMGQTTE. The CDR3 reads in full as CASSMGQTTEAFF. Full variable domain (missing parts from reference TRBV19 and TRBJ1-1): DGGITQSPKYLFRKEGQNVTLSCEQNLNHDAMYWYRQDPGQGLRLIYYSQIVNDFQKGDIAEGYSVSREKKESFPLTVTSAQKNPTAFYLCASSMGQTTEAFFGQGTRLTVV.

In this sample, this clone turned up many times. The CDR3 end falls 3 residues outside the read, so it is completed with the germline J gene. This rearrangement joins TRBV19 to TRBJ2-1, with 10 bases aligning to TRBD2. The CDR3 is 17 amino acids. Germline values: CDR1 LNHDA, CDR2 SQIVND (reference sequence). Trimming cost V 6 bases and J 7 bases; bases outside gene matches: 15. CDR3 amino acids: CASRTSGRPSPGNEQFF. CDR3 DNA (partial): TGTGCCAGTAGGACTAGCGGGCGACCCTCCCCGGGGAATGAG.

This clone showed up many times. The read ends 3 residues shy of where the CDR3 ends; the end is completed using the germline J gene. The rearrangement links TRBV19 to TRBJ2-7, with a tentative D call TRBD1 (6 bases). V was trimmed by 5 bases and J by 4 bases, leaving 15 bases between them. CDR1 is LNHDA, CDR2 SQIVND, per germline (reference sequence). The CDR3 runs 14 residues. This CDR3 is CASSAGGFRYEQYF. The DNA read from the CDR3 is TGTGCCAGTAGTGCTGGGGGCTTTCGGTACGAG.

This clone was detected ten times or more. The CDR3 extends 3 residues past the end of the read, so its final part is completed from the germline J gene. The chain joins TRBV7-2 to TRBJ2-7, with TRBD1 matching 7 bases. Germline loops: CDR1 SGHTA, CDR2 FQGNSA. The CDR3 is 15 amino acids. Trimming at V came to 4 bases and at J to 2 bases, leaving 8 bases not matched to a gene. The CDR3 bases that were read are TGTGCCAGCAGCTCCTACAGGGGTCCTACCTACGAG. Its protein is CASSSYRGPTYE. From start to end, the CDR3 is CASSSYRGPTYEQYF.

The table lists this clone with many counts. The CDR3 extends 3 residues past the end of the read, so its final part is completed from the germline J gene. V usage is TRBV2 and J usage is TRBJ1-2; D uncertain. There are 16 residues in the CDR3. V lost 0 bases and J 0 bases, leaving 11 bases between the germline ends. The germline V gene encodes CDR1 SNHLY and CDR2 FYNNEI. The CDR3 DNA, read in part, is TGTGCCAGCAGTGAAGCCCCAAGAAGCCCTAACTATGGC. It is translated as CASSEAPRSPNYG. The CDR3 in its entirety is CASSEAPRSPNYGYTF.

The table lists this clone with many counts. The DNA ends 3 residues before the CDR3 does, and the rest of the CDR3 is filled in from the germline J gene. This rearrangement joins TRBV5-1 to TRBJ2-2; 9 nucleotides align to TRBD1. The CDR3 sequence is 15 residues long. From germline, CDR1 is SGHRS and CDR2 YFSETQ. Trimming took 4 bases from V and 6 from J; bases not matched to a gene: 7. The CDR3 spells CASSGTQGAPGELFF. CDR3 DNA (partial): TGCGCCAGCAGCGGGACACAGGGGGCACCCGGGGAG.

The DNA read from the CDR3 is TGTGCCAGTAGTTTACTTGGACAGGGTATAAAGCCC. Translating it yields CASSLLGQGIKP. The whole CDR3 region reads CASSLLGQGIKPQHF. The V gene is TRBV19, the J gene TRBJ1-5, with 8 bases matching TRBD1. The CDR3 end is not reached by the read, which stops 3 residues before it; the germline J gene fills it in. Trimming cost V 5 bases and J 8 bases; bases outside gene matches: 11. CDR1 is LNHDA, CDR2 SQIVND, per germline (reference sequence). This CDR3 has 15 amino acids. The full variable domain, rest sourced from reference TRBV19 and TRBJ1-5, is DGGITQSPKYLFRKEGQNVTLSCEQNLNHDAMYWYRQDPGQGLRLIYYSQIVNDFQKGDIAEGYSVSREKKESFPLTVTSAQKNPTAFYLCASSLLGQGIKPQHFGDGTRLSIL.

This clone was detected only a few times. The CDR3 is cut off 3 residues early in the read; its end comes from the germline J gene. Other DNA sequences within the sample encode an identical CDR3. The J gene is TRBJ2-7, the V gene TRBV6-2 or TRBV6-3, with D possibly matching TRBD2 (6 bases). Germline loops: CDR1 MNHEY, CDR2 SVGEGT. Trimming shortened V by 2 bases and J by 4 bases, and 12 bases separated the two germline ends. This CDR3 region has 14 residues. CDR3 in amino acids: CASSYTAGRYEQYF. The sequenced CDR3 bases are TGTGCCAGCAGTTACACGGCGGGGCGGTACGAG.

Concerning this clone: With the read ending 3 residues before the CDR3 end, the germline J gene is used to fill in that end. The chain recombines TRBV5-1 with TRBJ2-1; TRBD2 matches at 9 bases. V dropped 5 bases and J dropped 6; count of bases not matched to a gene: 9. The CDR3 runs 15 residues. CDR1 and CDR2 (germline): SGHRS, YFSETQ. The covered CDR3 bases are TGCGCCAGCAGAAACTTAGCGGGGGCTTCCAATGAG. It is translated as CASRNLAGASNE. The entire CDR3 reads CASRNLAGASNEQFF.

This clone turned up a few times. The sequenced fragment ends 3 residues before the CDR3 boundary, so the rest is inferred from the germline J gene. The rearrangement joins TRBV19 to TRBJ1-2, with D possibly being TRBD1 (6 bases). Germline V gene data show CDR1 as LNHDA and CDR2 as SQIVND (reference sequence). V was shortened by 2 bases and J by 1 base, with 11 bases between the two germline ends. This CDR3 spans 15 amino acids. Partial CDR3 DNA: TGTGCCAGTAGTATACCTGCACAGGGTAACTATGGC. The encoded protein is CASSIPAQGNYG. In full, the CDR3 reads CASSIPAQGNYGYTF.

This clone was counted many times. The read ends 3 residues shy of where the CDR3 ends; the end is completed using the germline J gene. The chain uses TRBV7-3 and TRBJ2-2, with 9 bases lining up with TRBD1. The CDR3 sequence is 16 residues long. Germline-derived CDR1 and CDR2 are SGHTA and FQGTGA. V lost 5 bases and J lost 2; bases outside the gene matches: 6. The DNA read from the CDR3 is TGTGCCAGCAGCCCCGGACAGGGGATTAACACCGGGGAG. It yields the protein CASSPGQGINTGE. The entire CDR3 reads CASSPGQGINTGELFF.

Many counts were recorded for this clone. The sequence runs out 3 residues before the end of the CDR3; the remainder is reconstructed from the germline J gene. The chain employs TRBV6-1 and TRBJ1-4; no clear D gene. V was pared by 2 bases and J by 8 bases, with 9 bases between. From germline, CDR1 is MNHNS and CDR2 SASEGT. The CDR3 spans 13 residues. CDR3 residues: CASSELVREKLFF. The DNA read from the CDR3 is TGTGCCAGCAGTGAATTAGTCCGGGAAAAA.

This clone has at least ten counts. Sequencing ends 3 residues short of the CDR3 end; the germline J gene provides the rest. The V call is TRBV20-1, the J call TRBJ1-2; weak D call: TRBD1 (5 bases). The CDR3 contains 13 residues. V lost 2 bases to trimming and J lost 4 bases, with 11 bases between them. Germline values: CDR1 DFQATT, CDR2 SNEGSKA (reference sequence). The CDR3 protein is CSARSRQTYGYTF. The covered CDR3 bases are TGCAGTGCTAGATCTAGACAGACCTATGGC.